The T cell receptor (beta chain) under discussion was sequenced for a study of siplizumab effects on memory and regulatory T cells. Findings and caveats of the study: Neither a naive nor a memory phenotype was assignable to roughly 75-97% of proliferating CD4+ or CD8+ clones. Treg origin accounted for an average of around 69% of mappable alloreactive CD4+ clones with siplizumab and about 30% in controls.

The method was immunoSEQ multiplex PCR; TCRdb's version includes in-frame clones alone and lacks a portion of them. There are 70,000 to 95,000 clones in the sample; about 90% occur only once, and around 16% lies in the top ten. V trimming: 2 bases; J trimming: 4 bases; junction bases outside the gene matches: 10. Germline V gives CDR1 PRHDT, CDR2 FYEKMQ (reference sequence). The CDR3 runs 17 residues. Concerning this clone itself: What it binds is unknown.

The chain employs TRBV13 and TRBJ2-7; 11 positions match TRBD2. The sequenced sample consisted of CD4+ T cells sorted from blood. This TCR came from a human donor in good health. CDR3 nucleotide sequence: TGTGCCAGCAGCTTATCCTATAGCGGGAGGGCCCCATACGAGCAGTACTTC. It codes for CASSLSYSGRAPYEQYF. Full variable domain (missing parts from reference TRBV13 and TRBJ2-7): AAGVIQSPRHLIKEKRETATLKCYPIPRHDTVYWYQQGPGQDPQFLISFYEKMQSDKGSIPDRFSAQQFSDYHSELNMSSLELGDSALYFCASSLSYSGRAPYEQYFGPGTRLTVT.